This T cell receptor (beta chain) emerged from a study of Tregs in tolerant kidney transplant recipients. Regarding the study as a whole: Tregs expanded with activated donor B cells seemed most donor-specific. Biological reproducibility was not directly addressed, but technical replication error appeared minimal. Findings come from small patient numbers and require larger validation.

Clones were read by immunoSEQ multiplex PCR, and TCRdb kept only the in-frame ones, dropping some. Counted here are around 120,000 clones, around 91% occurring once; the ten biggest clones make up roughly 0.63%. A word on this clone: The antigen is unknown.

Sequences were obtained from CD4+ T cells from blood. The TCR sequence derives from a human donor in good health.

The CDR3 is CASTTVASTEAFF. The CDR3 coding sequence is TGTGCCAGCACCACGGTGGCGAGCACTGAAGCTTTCTTT. This rearrangement joins TRBV5-6 to TRBJ1-1, with no clear D. With 6 bases removed from V and 4 bases from J, the gap between germline ends came to 13 bases. The germline gives CDR1 SGHDT, CDR2 YYEEEE. There are 13 residues in the CDR3.